The table lists the clone carrying this T cell receptor (beta chain) with a few counts. This specimen belongs to a study of blood T cells in healthy people across ages. The CDR3 runs 15 residues. The junction had 10 bases not matched to a gene; V was cut back by 1 base and J by 7 bases. CDR1 and CDR2 (germline): MNHEY, SMNVEV (reference sequence). Primers used in a second PCR of roughly 6 to 11 cycles were a sample-barcoded 5' primer and a J-beta primer mix. A template-switch adaptor containing 12 random nucleotides labeled each cDNA molecule. MiXCR, run by TCRdb on the 5' RACE reads, gives a single entry per CDR3 protein. The table lists some 760,000 distinct CDR3 sequences, approximately 25% of them singletons. The same data also contributed to another study, on T cells of mothers and their children.

The sequencing input was blood. This rearrangement joins TRBV27 to TRBJ2-7; TRBD2 aligns across 7 bases. This sequence was found in a boy between 10 and 17 years old in good health. The CDR3 reads CASSLLGGSRQEQYF. The CDR3 bases are TGTGCCAGCAGTTTATTGGGCGGGAGCCGTCAGGAGCAGTACTTC.